Sequencing of this TCR beta chain was carried out in a study of T-cell reconstitution after alpha-beta-depleted transplantation in children (dated by TCRdb to the mid-2010s). In terms of the full investigation: The study quantitatively tracked T-cell immune reconstitution after TCRalphabeta/CD19-depleted allogeneic hematopoietic cell transplantation in children using TCR repertoire profiling.

The CDR3, cysteine through phenylalanine, is 13 amino acids long. The entry retains the CDR3 DNA only, 39 bases that are in frame from base 1. In the germline V gene, CDR1 corresponds to SGHTA and CDR2 to FQGNSA. V and J lose 1 base and 6 bases, and a span of 10 bases separates them. The library was built by means of PCR. Data came from an Illumina HiSeq 2500. Molecular barcoding was employed in the preparation of TCR libraries, with unique molecular identifiers being used to normalize TCRbeta repertoire quantification. TCRdb redid the processing of the public reads, applying fastp at Q25 and MiXCR, and retained in-frame beta chains. Every distinct CDR3 protein forms one entry, paired with its most common genes and DNA. The table for this sample lists about 460,000 distinct CDR3 sequences; 12% of them were counted only once. The ten top clones hold around 6% of the sample. For this clonotype: Which antigen it targets is not known. Base qualities are not at hand, and no much larger clone is one base apart.

The sequence derives from a human donor who donated a stem cell graft to a child with combined immunodeficiency. Material: PBMCs from the stem cell graft donor, obtained from the stem cell graft. This sequence uses TRBV7-2 and TRBJ2-7; the D gene cannot be resolved reliably. The DNA sequence follows: TGTGCCAGCAGCTTAGTTAGCCCAGGCGAGCAGTACTTC. It is translated as CASSLVSPGEQYF. Reference TRBV7-2 and TRBJ2-7 genes cover what lies past the CDR3, so the full variable domain is GAGVSQSPSNKVTEKGKDVELRCDPISGHTALYWYRQSLGQGLEFLIYFQGNSAPDKSGLPSDRFSAERTGGSVSTLTIQRTQQEDSAVYLCASSLVSPGEQYFGPGTRLTVT.